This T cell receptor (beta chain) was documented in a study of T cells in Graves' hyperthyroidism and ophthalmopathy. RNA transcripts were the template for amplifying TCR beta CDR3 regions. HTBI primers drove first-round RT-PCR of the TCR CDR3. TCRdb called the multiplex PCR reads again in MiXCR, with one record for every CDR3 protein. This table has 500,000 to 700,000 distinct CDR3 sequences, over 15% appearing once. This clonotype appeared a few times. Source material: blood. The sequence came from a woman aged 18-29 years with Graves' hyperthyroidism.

CDR3 in DNA: TGTGCCAGCAGCGGTAGCGGGAGCTCAGATACGCAGTATTTT. Translated, it gives CASSGSGSSDTQYF. This rearrangement joins TRBV9 to TRBJ2-3; 9 bases match TRBD2. Trimming took 3 bases from V and 4 from J; bases not matched to a gene: 3. CDR3 length: 14 residues. Germline V gene sequence: CDR1 SGDLS, CDR2 YYNGEE.